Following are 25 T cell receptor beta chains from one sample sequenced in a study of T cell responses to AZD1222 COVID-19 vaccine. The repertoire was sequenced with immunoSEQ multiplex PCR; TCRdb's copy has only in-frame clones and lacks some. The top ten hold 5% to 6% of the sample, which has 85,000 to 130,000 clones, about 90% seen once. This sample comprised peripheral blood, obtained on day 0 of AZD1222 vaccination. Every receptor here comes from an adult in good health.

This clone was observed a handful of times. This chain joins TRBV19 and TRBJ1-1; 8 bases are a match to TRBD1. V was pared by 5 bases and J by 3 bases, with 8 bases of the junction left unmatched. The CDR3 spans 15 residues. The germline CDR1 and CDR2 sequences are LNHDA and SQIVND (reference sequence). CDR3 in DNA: TGTGCCAGTAGTGTTACAGGGGGTGGGGACACTGAAGCTTTCTTT. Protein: CASSVTGGGDTEAFF.

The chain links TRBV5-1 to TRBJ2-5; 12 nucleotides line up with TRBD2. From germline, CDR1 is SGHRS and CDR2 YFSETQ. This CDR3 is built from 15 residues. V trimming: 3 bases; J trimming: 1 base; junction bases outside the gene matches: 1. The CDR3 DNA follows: TGCGCCAGCAGCTCGGGACTAGCGGGCCAAGAGACCCAGTACTTC. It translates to CASSSGLAGQETQYF.

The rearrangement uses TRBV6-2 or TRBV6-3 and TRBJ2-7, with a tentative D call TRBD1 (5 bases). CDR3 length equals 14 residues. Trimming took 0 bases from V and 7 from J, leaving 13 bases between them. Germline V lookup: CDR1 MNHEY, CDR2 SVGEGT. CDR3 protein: CASSYSKGLDEQYF. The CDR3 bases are TGTGCCAGCAGTTACTCGAAGGGGCTGGATGAGCAGTACTTC.

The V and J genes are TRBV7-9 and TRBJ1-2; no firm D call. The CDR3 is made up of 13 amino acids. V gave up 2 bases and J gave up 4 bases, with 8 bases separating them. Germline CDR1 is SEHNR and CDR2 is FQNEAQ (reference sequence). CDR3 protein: CASSLPVRYGYTF. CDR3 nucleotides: TGTGCCAGCAGCTTACCCGTCCGCTATGGCTACACCTTC.

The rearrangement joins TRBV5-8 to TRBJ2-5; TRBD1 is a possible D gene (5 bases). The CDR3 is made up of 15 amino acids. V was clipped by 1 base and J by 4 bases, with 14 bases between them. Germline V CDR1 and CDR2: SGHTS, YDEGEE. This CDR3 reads CASSLLGRVGETQYF. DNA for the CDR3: TGTGCCAGCAGCTTGCTGGGGCGAGTCGGAGAGACCCAGTACTTC.

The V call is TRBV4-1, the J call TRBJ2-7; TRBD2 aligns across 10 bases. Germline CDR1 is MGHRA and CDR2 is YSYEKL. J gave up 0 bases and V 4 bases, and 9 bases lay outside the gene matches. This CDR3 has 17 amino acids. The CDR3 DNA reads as TGCGCCAGCAGCCGAGGGACTAGCGTTCCAAGCTCCTACGAGCAGTACTTC. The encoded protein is CASSRGTSVPSSYEQYF.

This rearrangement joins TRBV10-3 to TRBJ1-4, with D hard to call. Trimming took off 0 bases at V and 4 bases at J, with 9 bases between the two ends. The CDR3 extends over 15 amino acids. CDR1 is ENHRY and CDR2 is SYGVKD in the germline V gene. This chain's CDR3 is CAISESKQLNEKLFF. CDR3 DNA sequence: TGTGCCATCAGTGAGTCGAAGCAGCTTAATGAAAAACTGTTTTTT.

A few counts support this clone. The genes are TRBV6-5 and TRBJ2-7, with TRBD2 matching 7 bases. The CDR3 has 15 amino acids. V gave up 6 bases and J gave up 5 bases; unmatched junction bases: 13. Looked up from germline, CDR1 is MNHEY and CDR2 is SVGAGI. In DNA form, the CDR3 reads TGTGCCAGCAGCCGTTATGGGAGGGCATCACACGAGCAGTACTTC. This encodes CASSRYGRASHEQYF.

This CDR3 reads CATSRDGGEPQHF. In DNA, the CDR3 is TGTGCCACCAGCAGAGATGGGGGGGAACCCCAGCATTTT. The chain combines TRBV15 with TRBJ1-5; TRBD1 might be the D (5 bases). The CDR3 has 13 residues. Germline V CDR1 and CDR2: LNHNV, YYDKDF (reference sequence). Between the trimmed V and J ends, which lost 0 bases and 10 bases, there was a span of 10 bases.

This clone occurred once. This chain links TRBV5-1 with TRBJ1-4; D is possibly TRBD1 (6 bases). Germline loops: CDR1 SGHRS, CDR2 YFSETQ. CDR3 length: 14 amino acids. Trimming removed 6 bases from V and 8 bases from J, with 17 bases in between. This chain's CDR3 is CASTKGGIGEKLFF. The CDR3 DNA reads TGCGCCAGCACCAAAGGGGGAATTGGCGAAAAACTGTTTTTT.

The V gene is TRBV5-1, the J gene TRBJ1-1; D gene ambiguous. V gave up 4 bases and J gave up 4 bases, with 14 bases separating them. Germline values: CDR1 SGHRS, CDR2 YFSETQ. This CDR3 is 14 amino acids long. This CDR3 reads CASSLTRRGTEAFF. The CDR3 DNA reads TGCGCCAGCAGCCTGACAAGGCGGGGCACTGAAGCTTTCTTT.

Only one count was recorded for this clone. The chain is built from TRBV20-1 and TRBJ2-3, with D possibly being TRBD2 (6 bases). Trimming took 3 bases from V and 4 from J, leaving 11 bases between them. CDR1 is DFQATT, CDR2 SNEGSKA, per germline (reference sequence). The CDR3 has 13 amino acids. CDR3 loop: CSASGGSPDTQYF. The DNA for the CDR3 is TGCAGTGCTAGTGGGGGGTCGCCAGATACGCAGTATTTT.

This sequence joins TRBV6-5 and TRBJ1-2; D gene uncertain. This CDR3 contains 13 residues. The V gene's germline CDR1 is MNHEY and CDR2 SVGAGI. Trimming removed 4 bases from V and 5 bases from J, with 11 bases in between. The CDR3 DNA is TGTGCCAGCAGTTCTGGCCCCCGATATGGCTACACCTTC. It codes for CASSSGPRYGYTF.

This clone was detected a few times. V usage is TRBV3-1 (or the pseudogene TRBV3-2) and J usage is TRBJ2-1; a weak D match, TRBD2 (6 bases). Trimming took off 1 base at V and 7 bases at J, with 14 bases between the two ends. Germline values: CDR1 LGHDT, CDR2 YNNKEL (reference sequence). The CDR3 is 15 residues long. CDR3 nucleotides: TGTGCCAGCAGCCAAGGTGCGGGAAGGGGAAATGAGCAGTTCTTC. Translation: CASSQGAGRGNEQFF.

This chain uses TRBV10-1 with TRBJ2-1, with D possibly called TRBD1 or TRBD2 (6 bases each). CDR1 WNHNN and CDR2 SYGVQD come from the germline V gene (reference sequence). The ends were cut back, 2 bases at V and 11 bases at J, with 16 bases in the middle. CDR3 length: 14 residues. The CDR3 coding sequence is TGCGCCAGCAGTGAGGGGGGGCGAAGTTCGAAGCAGTTCTTC. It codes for CASSEGGRSSKQFF.

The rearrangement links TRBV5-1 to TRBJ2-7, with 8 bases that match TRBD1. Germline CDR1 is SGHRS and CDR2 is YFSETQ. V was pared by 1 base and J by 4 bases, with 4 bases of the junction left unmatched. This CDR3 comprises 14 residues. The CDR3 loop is CASSLPDRAYEQYF. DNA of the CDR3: TGCGCCAGCAGCTTGCCGGACAGGGCTTACGAGCAGTACTTC.

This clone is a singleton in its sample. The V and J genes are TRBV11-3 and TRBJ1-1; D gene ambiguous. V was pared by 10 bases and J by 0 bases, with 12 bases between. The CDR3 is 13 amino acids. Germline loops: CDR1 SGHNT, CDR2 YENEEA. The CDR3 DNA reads TGTGCCACTAGTCAAGGCATGAACACTGAAGCTTTCTTT. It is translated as CATSQGMNTEAFF. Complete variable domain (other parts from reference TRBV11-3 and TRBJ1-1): EAGVVQSPRYKIIEKKQPVAFWCNPISGHNTLYWYLQNLGQGPELLIRYENEEAVDDSQLPKDRFSAERLKGVDSTLKIQPAELGDSAVYLCATSQGMNTEAFFGQGTRLTVV.

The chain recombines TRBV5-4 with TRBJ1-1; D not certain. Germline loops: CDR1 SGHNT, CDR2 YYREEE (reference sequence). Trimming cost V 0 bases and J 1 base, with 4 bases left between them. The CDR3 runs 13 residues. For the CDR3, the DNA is TGTGCCAGCAGCTTGGTCGCGAACACTGAAGCTTTCTTT. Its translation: CASSLVANTEAFF.

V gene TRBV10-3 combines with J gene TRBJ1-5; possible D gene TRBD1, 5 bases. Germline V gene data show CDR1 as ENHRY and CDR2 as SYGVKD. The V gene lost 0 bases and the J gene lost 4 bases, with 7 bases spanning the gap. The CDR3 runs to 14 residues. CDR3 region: CAISESWGNQPQHF. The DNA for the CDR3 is TGTGCCATCAGTGAGTCGTGGGGGAATCAGCCCCAGCATTTT.

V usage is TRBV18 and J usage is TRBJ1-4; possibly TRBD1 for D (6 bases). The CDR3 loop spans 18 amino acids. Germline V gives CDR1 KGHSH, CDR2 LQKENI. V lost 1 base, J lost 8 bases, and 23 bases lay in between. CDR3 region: CASSPLSAGASSVEKLFF. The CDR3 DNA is TGTGCCAGCTCACCACTATCTGCAGGGGCCTCCTCGGTGGAAAAACTGTTTTTT.

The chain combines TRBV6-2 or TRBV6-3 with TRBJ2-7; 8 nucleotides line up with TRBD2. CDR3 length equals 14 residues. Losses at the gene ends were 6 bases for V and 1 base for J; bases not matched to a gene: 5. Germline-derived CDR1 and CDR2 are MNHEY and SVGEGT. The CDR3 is CASSGRAGSYEQYF. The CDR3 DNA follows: TGTGCCAGCAGCGGGAGGGCCGGGTCCTACGAGCAGTACTTC.

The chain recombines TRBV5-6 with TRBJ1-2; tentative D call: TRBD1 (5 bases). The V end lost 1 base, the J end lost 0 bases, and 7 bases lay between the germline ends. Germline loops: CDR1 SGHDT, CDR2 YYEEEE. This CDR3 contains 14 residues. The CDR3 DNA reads TGTGCCAGCAGCTTGCAGGGAGCTAACTATGGCTACACCTTC. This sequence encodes CASSLQGANYGYTF.

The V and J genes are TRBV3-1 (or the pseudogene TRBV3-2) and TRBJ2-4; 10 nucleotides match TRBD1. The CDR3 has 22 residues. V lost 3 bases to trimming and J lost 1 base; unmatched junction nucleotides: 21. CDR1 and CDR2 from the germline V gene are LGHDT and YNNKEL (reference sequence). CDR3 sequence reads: CASSQGTGTGVVRPWAKNIQYF. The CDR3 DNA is TGTGCCAGCAGCCAGGGAACCGGGACAGGGGTTGTTAGGCCTTGGGCCAAAAACATTCAGTACTTC.

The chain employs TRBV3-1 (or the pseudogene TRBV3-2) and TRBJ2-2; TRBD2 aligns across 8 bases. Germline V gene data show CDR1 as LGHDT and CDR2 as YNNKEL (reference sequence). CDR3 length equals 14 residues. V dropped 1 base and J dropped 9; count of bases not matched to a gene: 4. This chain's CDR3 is CASSQVLAGRELFF. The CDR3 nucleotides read TGTGCCAGCAGCCAAGTTTTAGCGGGACGGGAGCTGTTTTTT.

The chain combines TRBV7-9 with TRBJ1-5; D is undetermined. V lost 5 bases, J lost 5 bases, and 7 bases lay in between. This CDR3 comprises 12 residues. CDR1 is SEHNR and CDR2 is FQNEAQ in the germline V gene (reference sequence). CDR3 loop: CASSPEDQPQHF. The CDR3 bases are TGTGCCAGCAGCCCAGAGGATCAGCCCCAGCATTTT.